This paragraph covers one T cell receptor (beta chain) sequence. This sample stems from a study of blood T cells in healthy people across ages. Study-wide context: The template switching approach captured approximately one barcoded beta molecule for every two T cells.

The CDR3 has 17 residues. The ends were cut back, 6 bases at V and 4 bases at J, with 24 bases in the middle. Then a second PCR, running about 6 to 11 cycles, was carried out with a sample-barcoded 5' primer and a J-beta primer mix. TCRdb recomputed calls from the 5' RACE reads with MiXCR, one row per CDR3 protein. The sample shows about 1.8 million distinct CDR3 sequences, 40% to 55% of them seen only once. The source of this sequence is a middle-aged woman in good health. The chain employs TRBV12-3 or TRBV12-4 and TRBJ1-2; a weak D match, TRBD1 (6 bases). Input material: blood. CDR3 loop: CASRDSGQSTGPYGYTF. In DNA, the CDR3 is TGTGCCAGCAGAGATTCAGGACAGTCGACCGGACCCTATGGCTACACCTTC.